Presented here are 24 T cell receptor beta chains from one specimen sequenced in a study of chemoradiotherapy in HPV16-positive cancers. Profiling relied on immunoSEQ multiplex PCR, and the TCRdb table lists in-frame clones only, not all of them. The repertoire has 40,000 to 65,000 clones, more than 75% of them found once; the top ten carry roughly 3.4%. Sequences were derived from blood, sampled from a patient who underwent chemoradiotherapy. The receptors originated from a human donor with HPV-associated anogenital cancer.

V and J are TRBV11-2 and TRBJ1-5; D ambiguous. The germline gives CDR1 SGHAT, CDR2 FQNNGV. V lost 0 bases to trimming and J lost 7 bases, with 10 bases between them. This CDR3 has 14 amino acids. CDR3 in amino acids: CASSLDRVRQPQHF. CDR3 sequence (DNA): TGTGCCAGCAGCTTAGATAGGGTCAGGCAGCCCCAGCATTTT.

This chain connects TRBV7-3 to TRBJ2-1; 11 bases match TRBD2. The CDR3 runs 16 residues. From germline, CDR1 is SGHTA and CDR2 FQGTGA. Losses at the gene ends were 5 bases for V and 1 base for J; bases not matched to a gene: 4. Here the CDR3 DNA reads TGTGCCAGCAGCGTTACTAGCGGGAGTTCCTACAATGAGCAGTTCTTC. Translating gives CASSVTSGSSYNEQFF. The variable domain in full, completed from reference TRBV7-3 and TRBJ2-1, reads GAGVSQTPSNKVTEKGKYVELRCDPISGHTALYWYRQSLGQGPEFLIYFQGTGAADDSGLPNDRFFAVRPEGSVSTLKIQRTERGDSAVYLCASSVTSGSSYNEQFFGPGTRLTVL.

The chain uses TRBV5-6 and TRBJ1-1, with D hard to call. Trimming left V 2 bases short and J 5 bases short, with 16 bases between. The CDR3 is made up of 15 amino acids. CDR1 is SGHDT, CDR2 YYEEEE, per germline. The CDR3, as DNA: TGTGCCAGCAGCTTATACGGGTCTACAGTGACTGAAGCTTTCTTT. Protein sequence: CASSLYGSTVTEAFF.

The J gene is TRBJ2-5, the V gene TRBV7-2, with TRBD1 matching over 8 bases. The CDR3 is 13 amino acids. Germline V gene data show CDR1 as SGHTA and CDR2 as FQGNSA. V dropped 7 bases and J dropped 5; count of bases not matched to a gene: 6. CDR3 sequence (DNA): TGTGCCAGCACCGCCAGGGGGCAGGAGACCCAGTACTTC. Amino acids: CASTARGQETQYF.

CDR3: CASSQEGGLGSGNTIYF. CDR3 nucleotide sequence: TGCGCCAGCAGCCAAGAGGGAGGGTTAGGCTCTGGAAACACCATATATTTT. V is TRBV4-3 and J is TRBJ1-3; D unclear. Per the germline V gene, CDR1 is LGHNA and CDR2 is YSLEER. Trimming left V 0 bases short and J 0 bases short, with 12 bases between. The CDR3 is 17 residues long.

CDR3 loop: CSVGGTGGNTGELFF. The CDR3 coding sequence is TGCAGCGTTGGAGGAACAGGGGGCAACACCGGGGAGCTGTTTTTT. This chain uses TRBV29-1 with TRBJ2-2, with 9 positions matching TRBD1. CDR3 length: 15 residues. CDR1 and CDR2 from the germline V gene are SQVTM and ANQGSEA. The V gene end was trimmed by 4 bases and the J gene end by 2 bases; junction bases not matched to a gene: 5.

The chain recombines TRBV6-5 with TRBJ1-2; possibly TRBD1 for D (6 bases). The V and J ends lost 4 bases and 0 bases respectively, with 12 bases between them. In germline, CDR1 is MNHEY, CDR2 SVGAGI. This CDR3 is built from 15 residues. This CDR3 reads CASSSQGPPNYGYTF. The CDR3 DNA follows: TGTGCCAGCAGTTCCCAGGGGCCTCCTAACTATGGCTACACCTTC.

The chain joins TRBV19 to TRBJ2-7, with D unresolved. The CDR3 sequence is 14 residues long. Trimming removed 3 bases at V and 2 bases at J, with 11 bases between. The V gene's germline CDR1 is LNHDA and CDR2 SQIVND (reference sequence). CDR3 sequence (DNA): TGTGCCAGTAGTATTAATGGCCGTACCTACGAGCAGTACTTC. It encodes CASSINGRTYEQYF.

This chain uses TRBV9 with TRBJ1-3; D unresolved. Germline CDR1 and CDR2: SGDLS and YYNGEE. The CDR3 runs 14 residues. The germline V and J ends were trimmed by 2 bases and 0 bases, with 6 bases remaining between them. CDR3: CASSVSSSGNTIYF. DNA of the CDR3: TGTGCCAGCAGCGTGTCAAGCTCTGGAAACACCATATATTTT.

The rearrangement joins TRBV7-8 to TRBJ2-1; D may match TRBD1 or TRBD2 (5 bases each). Per germline, CDR1 SGHVS and CDR2 FQNEAQ. CDR3 length equals 12 residues. The V gene lost 2 bases and the J gene lost 13 bases, with 12 bases spanning the gap. The DNA of the CDR3 is TGTGCCAGCAGCTTAACACAAAGGGACCAGTTCTTC. Translation: CASSLTQRDQFF.

J is TRBJ2-7 and V is TRBV19; D gene ambiguous. The CDR3 spans 14 residues. Germline V lookup: CDR1 LNHDA, CDR2 SQIVND (reference sequence). The V gene lost 1 base and the J gene lost 0 bases, with 7 bases spanning the gap. CDR3: CASSIGMSSYEQYF. CDR3 in DNA: TGTGCCAGTAGTATAGGCATGAGCTCCTACGAGCAGTACTTC.

CDR3 sequence (DNA): TGTGCTAGTGGTTTGGGCAGGGATCAGCCCCAGCATTTT. Amino acid sequence: CASGLGRDQPQHF. The rearrangement uses TRBV12-5 and TRBJ1-5; the D gene is possibly TRBD1 (5 bases). V was trimmed by 1 base and J by 5 bases, leaving 6 bases between them. Looked up from germline, CDR1 is LGHNT and CDR2 is FRNRAP. This CDR3 region has 13 residues.

The chain is built from TRBV27 and TRBJ1-5; a weak D match, TRBD1 (6 bases). V dropped 1 base and J dropped 11 bases, with 21 bases sitting between them. The germline V gene has CDR1 MNHEY and CDR2 SMNVEV (reference sequence). The CDR3 is made up of 16 amino acids. The CDR3 protein is CASSLLGGVGPQAQHF. For the CDR3, the DNA is TGTGCCAGCAGTTTATTGGGGGGCGTCGGCCCCCAAGCCCAGCATTTT.

The chain is built from TRBV7-9 and TRBJ2-7, with 8 positions matching TRBD2. The CDR3 spans 15 residues. V lost 1 base, J lost 0 bases, and 2 bases stayed unmatched. Germline V CDR1 and CDR2: SEHNR, FQNEAQ (reference sequence). The CDR3 spells CASSLEAGASYEQYF. The CDR3 DNA is TGTGCCAGCAGCTTAGAAGCGGGGGCCTCCTACGAGCAGTACTTC. Using reference TRBV7-9 and TRBJ2-7 for the parts outside the CDR3, the full variable domain is DTGVSQNPRHKITKRGQNVTFRCDPISEHNRLYWYRQTLGQGPEFLTYFQNEAQLEKSRLLSDRFSAERPKGSFSTLEIQRTEQGDSAMYLCASSLEAGASYEQYFGPGTRLTVT.

The CDR3 sequence: CASSSDVGGGGYEQYF. The DNA for the CDR3 is TGTGCCAGCAGCTCCGACGTGGGCGGGGGCGGCTACGAGCAGTACTTC. This chain connects TRBV5-8 to TRBJ2-7; D may be TRBD2 (7 bases). V was shortened by 3 bases and J by 3 bases, with 19 bases between the two germline ends. CDR3 length: 16 amino acids. Per the germline V gene, CDR1 is SGHTS and CDR2 is YDEGEE.

Comment on this clone: This sample includes further DNA sequences coding for the same CDR3. This rearrangement joins TRBV15 to TRBJ1-1; D possibly corresponds to TRBD1 (6 bases). With 1 base removed from V and 8 bases from J, the gap between germline ends came to 17 bases. Germline lookup yields CDR1 LNHNV and CDR2 YYDKDF (reference sequence). This CDR3 comprises 15 residues. In nucleotides, the CDR3 is TGTGCCACCAGCAGAGGAGTAATGACAGGCTCGGAAGCTTTCTTT. The encoded protein is CATSRGVMTGSEAFF. Full variable domain (remainder filled in from reference TRBV15 and TRBJ1-1): DAMVIQNPRYQVTQFGKPVTLSCSQTLNHNVMYWYQQKSSQAPKLLFHYYDKDFNNEADTPDNFQSRRPNTSFCFLDIRSPGLGDTAMYLCATSRGVMTGSEAFFGQGTRLTVV.

The chain employs TRBV7-2 and TRBJ1-6; D unclear. The CDR3 consists of 17 residues. Germline CDR1 SGHTA, CDR2 FQGNSA. The V gene lost 5 bases and the J gene lost 4 bases, with 18 bases spanning the gap. In nucleotides, the CDR3 is TGTGCCAGCAGCCCCCGCGGGTCCGGGTCATATAATTCACCCCTCCACTTT. This codes for CASSPRGSGSYNSPLHF.

The count of this clone is one. The rearrangement joins TRBV19 to TRBJ2-7; 8 nucleotides match TRBD1. The trim removed 3 bases at V and 2 bases at J, leaving 3 bases unmatched. The germline gives CDR1 LNHDA, CDR2 SQIVND (reference sequence). The CDR3 sequence is 14 residues long. The CDR3 DNA sequence: TGTGCCAGTAGTATGGGGACAGGCCCCTACGAGCAGTACTTC. It translates to CASSMGTGPYEQYF.

This clone appeared a few times. The V call is TRBV19, the J call TRBJ1-6; 9 nucleotides align to TRBD1. This CDR3 region has 15 residues. The ends lost 7 bases at V and 5 bases at J; junction bases unmatched: 6. CDR1 LNHDA and CDR2 SQIVND come from the germline V gene (reference sequence). Written as DNA, the CDR3 is TGTGCCAGTACCCCGGGACAGGGAAATAATTCACCCCTCCACTTT. Amino acid sequence: CASTPGQGNNSPLHF. Complete variable domain (other parts from reference TRBV19 and TRBJ1-6): DGGITQSPKYLFRKEGQNVTLSCEQNLNHDAMYWYRQDPGQGLRLIYYSQIVNDFQKGDIAEGYSVSREKKESFPLTVTSAQKNPTAFYLCASTPGQGNNSPLHFGNGTRLTVT.

V usage is TRBV7-3 and J usage is TRBJ2-2; D possibly corresponds to TRBD2 (5 bases). V was clipped by 7 bases and J by 1 base, with 10 bases between them. The CDR3 consists of 14 residues. Germline CDR1 SGHTA, CDR2 FQGTGA. This chain's CDR3 is CASKEGRNTGELFF. The CDR3 nucleotides read TGTGCCAGCAAAGAGGGCAGGAACACCGGGGAGCTGTTTTTT.

This clone was seen once. The V call is TRBV5-1, the J call TRBJ1-4, with D possibly being TRBD1 (5 bases). CDR1 and CDR2 from the germline V gene are SGHRS and YFSETQ. V gave up 0 bases and J gave up 6 bases, with 15 bases separating them. The CDR3 covers 16 residues. In DNA form, the CDR3 reads TGCGCCAGCAGCTTGGGATGGCAGGGTGCGGATGAAAAACTGTTTTTT. Its protein product is CASSLGWQGADEKLFF.

The gene calls are TRBV5-1 and TRBJ2-3; D ambiguous. This CDR3 is built from 14 residues. Per the germline V gene, CDR1 is SGHRS and CDR2 is YFSETQ. V lost 4 bases to trimming and J lost 1 base, with 10 bases between them. CDR3 sequence reads: CASSPSQGTDTQYF. CDR3 coding DNA: TGCGCCAGCAGCCCATCCCAGGGCACAGATACGCAGTATTTT.

The chain combines TRBV5-6 with TRBJ2-2, with 10 bases that match TRBD2. The CDR3 runs to 16 residues. CDR1 and CDR2 from the germline V gene are SGHDT and YYEEEE. V was clipped by 5 bases and J by 2 bases; unmatched bases: 6. The CDR3 region has the DNA TGTGCCAGCAGGCCCGGACTAGCGGAAAACACCGGGGAGCTGTTTTTT. This sequence encodes CASRPGLAENTGELFF.

CDR3 sequence (DNA): TGTGCCAGCAGCAGGGAGACCCAGTACTTC. It encodes CASSRETQYF. The chain combines TRBV5-5 with TRBJ2-5; no clear D. This CDR3 has 10 amino acids. The germline CDR1 and CDR2 sequences are SGHKS and YYEKEE (reference sequence). V lost 4 bases to trimming and J lost 5 bases, with 3 bases between them.